These 23 T cell receptor beta chains were all obtained from the same sample, sequenced in a study of OX40 agonist ivuxolimab in advanced cancers. Clones were read by immunoSEQ multiplex PCR, and TCRdb kept only the in-frame ones, dropping some. Counted here are 40,000 to 60,000 clones, roughly 86% occurring once; the ten biggest clones make up approximately 1.9%. The specimen was CD4+ or CD8+ T cells sorted from blood, collected in a trial of the OX40 agonist ivuxolimab. The origin of the receptors is an adult with an advanced solid tumor such as melanoma, head and neck, liver or kidney cancer.

The gene calls are TRBV7-7 and TRBJ2-2; D unresolved. The CDR3 runs 13 residues. Germline values: CDR1 SSHAT, CDR2 FNYEAQ (reference sequence). Trimming shortened V by 2 bases and J by 7 bases, and 8 bases separated the two germline ends. CDR3 coding DNA: TGTGCCAGCAGCTTAATGTCGGGCGGGGAGCTGTTTTTT. Translating it yields CASSLMSGGELFF.

This clone has a handful of counts. This chain uses TRBV7-6 with TRBJ2-5, with 8 bases matching TRBD1. Germline assignment: CDR1 SGHVS and CDR2 FNYEAQ. This CDR3 comprises 15 residues. V trimming: 5 bases; J trimming: 1 base; junction bases outside the gene matches: 6. The CDR3 DNA is TGTGCCAGCAGCCCAGGGGGCGGGCGCCAAGAGACCCAGTACTTC. It yields the protein CASSPGGGRQETQYF. Combining the CDR3 with reference TRBV7-6 and TRBJ2-5 gives the whole variable domain GAGVSQSPRYKVTKRGQDVALRCDPISGHVSLYWYRQALGQGPEFLTYFNYEAQQDKSGLPNDRFSAERPEGSISTLTIQRTEQRDSAMYRCASSPGGGRQETQYFGPGTRLLVL.

V and J are TRBV6-5 and TRBJ1-2; D gene unclear. Germline CDR1 MNHEY, CDR2 SVGAGI. This CDR3 spans 13 amino acids. V was shortened by 5 bases and J by 5 bases, with 12 bases between the two germline ends. The CDR3 DNA reads as TGTGCCAGCAGTCCCGGGCAGTGGTATGGCTACACCTTC. It specifies CASSPGQWYGYTF.

The V call is TRBV7-2, the J call TRBJ2-2; D gene unclear. From germline, CDR1 is SGHTA and CDR2 FQGNSA. V lost 2 bases, J lost 6 bases, and 10 bases lay in between. The CDR3 sequence is 14 residues long. The CDR3 region is CASSLPSRAGELFF. The CDR3, as DNA: TGTGCCAGCAGCTTACCCTCCCGGGCCGGGGAGCTGTTTTTT.

About this clone: This sample includes further DNA sequences coding for the same CDR3. The genes are TRBV6-1 and TRBJ2-2; D may be TRBD1 (6 bases). V lost 7 bases, J lost 7 bases, and 16 bases lay in between. The V gene's germline CDR1 is MNHNS and CDR2 SASEGT. The CDR3 has 14 amino acids. In nucleotides, the CDR3 is TGTGCCAGCACGTTTACAGGGCGCATCGGGGAGCTGTTTTTT. This sequence encodes CASTFTGRIGELFF.

V and J are TRBV5-1 and TRBJ1-2; the D is unclear. CDR1 SGHRS and CDR2 YFSETQ come from the germline V gene. The V gene lost 6 bases and the J gene lost 6 bases, with 12 bases spanning the gap. The CDR3 covers 12 residues. The CDR3 reads CASTTYGDGYTF. CDR3 nucleotides: TGCGCCAGCACCACCTATGGGGATGGCTACACCTTC.

The V call is TRBV5-5, the J call TRBJ2-5; D is undetermined. Germline values: CDR1 SGHKS, CDR2 YYEKEE (reference sequence). The CDR3 is 14 amino acids. Trimming removed 4 bases from V and 2 bases from J, with 12 bases in between. CDR3 in amino acids: CASSRNFQQETQYF. The CDR3, as DNA: TGTGCCAGCAGCCGTAACTTCCAACAAGAGACCCAGTACTTC. The whole variable domain, remainder taken from reference TRBV5-5 and TRBJ2-5, is DAGVTQSPTHLIKTRGQQVTLRCSPISGHKSVSWYQQVLGQGPQFIFQYYEKEERGRGNFPDRFSARQFPNYSSELNVNALLLGDSALYLCASSRNFQQETQYFGPGTRLLVL.

The chain links TRBV11-2 to TRBJ1-3; 7 positions match TRBD1. Unmatched junction bases numbered 6, after V lost 7 bases and J lost 0 bases. The CDR3 extends over 15 amino acids. The germline CDR1 and CDR2 sequences are SGHAT and FQNNGV. This CDR3 is CASTWGQSSGNTIYF. CDR3 nucleotide sequence: TGTGCCAGCACGTGGGGACAGTCCTCTGGAAACACCATATATTTT.

The chain uses TRBV19 and TRBJ1-2; D unclear. This CDR3 contains 13 residues. Per germline, CDR1 LNHDA and CDR2 SQIVND (reference sequence). The V end lost 0 bases, the J end lost 5 bases, and 7 bases lay between the germline ends. This chain's CDR3 is CASSIDREYGYTF. CDR3 nucleotide sequence: TGTGCCAGTAGTATAGATAGAGAGTATGGCTACACCTTC. Full variable domain (remainder filled in from reference TRBV19 and TRBJ1-2): DGGITQSPKYLFRKEGQNVTLSCEQNLNHDAMYWYRQDPGQGLRLIYYSQIVNDFQKGDIAEGYSVSREKKESFPLTVTSAQKNPTAFYLCASSIDREYGYTFGSGTRLTVV.

This clone was detected only once. The gene calls are TRBV4-1 and TRBJ1-2; possibly TRBD1 for D (6 bases). The V end lost 4 bases, the J end lost 8 bases, and 17 bases lay between the germline ends. The CDR3 is 14 residues long. CDR1 is MGHRA and CDR2 is YSYEKL in the germline V gene. In DNA, the CDR3 is TGCGCCAGCAGCCCCCGCGGGGGCGCAGGGGGCTACACCTTC. This codes for CASSPRGGAGGYTF.

The chain couples TRBV18 to TRBJ2-7; 9 positions match TRBD2. The CDR3 runs 15 residues. V lost 8 bases and J lost 0; bases outside the gene matches: 8. CDR1 and CDR2 from the germline V gene are KGHSH and LQKENI. The chain's CDR3 is CASGSSGASSYEQYF. CDR3 bases: TGTGCCAGCGGATCTAGCGGGGCGTCCTCCTACGAGCAGTACTTC.

V is TRBV2 and J is TRBJ1-6; D unclear. Trimming left V 8 bases short and J 13 bases short, with 15 bases between. CDR1 is SNHLY and CDR2 is FYNNEI in the germline V gene. The CDR3 contains 12 residues. CDR3 sequence: CASPGEGGPLHF. The CDR3 DNA sequence: TGTGCCAGCCCCGGGGAGGGAGGCCCCCTCCACTTT.

This clone was picked up one time. The genes are TRBV6-6 and TRBJ2-1, with TRBD1 as a possible D gene (6 bases). V lost 6 bases to trimming and J lost 7 bases, with 22 bases between them. Germline loops: CDR1 MNHNY, CDR2 SVGAGI (reference sequence). The CDR3 consists of 16 residues. CDR3 nucleotides: TGTGCCAGCAGGTCACCTTCGGTTGGGGGCCCGAATGAGCAGTTCTTC. As protein: CASRSPSVGGPNEQFF.

The chain joins TRBV18 to TRBJ1-3, with D uncertain. This CDR3 is 15 amino acids long. V shed 6 bases and J shed 0 bases, with 12 bases lying between them. CDR1 and CDR2 (germline): KGHSH, LQKENI. The CDR3 is CASSGQAPSGNTIYF. The CDR3 DNA is TGTGCCAGCTCGGGCCAGGCTCCCTCTGGAAACACCATATATTTT. The whole variable domain, remainder taken from reference TRBV18 and TRBJ1-3, is NAGVMQNPRHLVRRRGQEARLRCSPMKGHSHVYWYRQLPEEGLKFMVYLQKENIIDESGMPKERFSAEFPKEGPSILRIQQVVRGDSAAYFCASSGQAPSGNTIYFGEGSWLTVV.

V and J are TRBV20-1 and TRBJ2-7; D not certain. V dropped 5 bases and J dropped 0 bases, with 5 bases sitting between them. CDR3 length: 11 amino acids. Germline V gene lookup returns CDR1 DFQATT and CDR2 SNEGSKA (reference sequence). The DNA of the CDR3 is TGCAGTGCTCCCCGCTCCTACGAGCAGTACTTC. Translation: CSAPRSYEQYF.

The V and J genes are TRBV4-2 and TRBJ2-1; D may be TRBD2 (6 bases). Germline V gives CDR1 LGHNA, CDR2 YNFKEQ. V was pared by 0 bases and J by 5 bases, with 11 bases between. The CDR3 has 15 amino acids. CDR3: CASSQDASEDNEQFF. In nucleotides, the CDR3 is TGTGCCAGCAGCCAAGATGCTAGCGAAGACAATGAGCAGTTCTTC.

The V gene is TRBV5-6, the J gene TRBJ2-1; D gene uncertain. This CDR3 contains 11 residues. V lost 4 bases, J lost 12 bases, and 11 bases lay in between. The germline V gene has CDR1 SGHDT and CDR2 YYEEEE. The CDR3 is CASSLNLVQFF. The CDR3 nucleotides are TGTGCCAGCAGCCTAAATTTAGTGCAGTTCTTC.

V gene TRBV27 combines with J gene TRBJ2-7; tentatively, D is TRBD2 (5 bases). This CDR3 comprises 14 residues. Trimming took off 5 bases at V and 2 bases at J, with 13 bases between the two ends. In germline, CDR1 is MNHEY, CDR2 SMNVEV (reference sequence). The CDR3 loop reads CASSLAIPPYEQYF. CDR3 nucleotide sequence: TGTGCCAGCAGTCTAGCAATCCCACCCTACGAGCAGTACTTC.

V usage is TRBV18 and J usage is TRBJ1-4; D is uncertain. Germline assignment: CDR1 KGHSH and CDR2 LQKENI. V was trimmed by 3 bases and J by 7 bases, leaving 21 bases between them. This CDR3 is 17 amino acids long. In DNA form, the CDR3 reads TGTGCCAGCTCACCCCGGAGGAGCACCGATAAGTCTGAAAAACTGTTTTTT. Protein product: CASSPRRSTDKSEKLFF.

The chain links TRBV10-3 to TRBJ2-3; 7 nucleotides line up with TRBD2. V shed 7 bases and J 0 bases; nucleotides not matched to a gene: 4. Germline V gene sequence: CDR1 ENHRY, CDR2 SYGVKD. This CDR3 has 14 amino acids. DNA for the CDR3: TGTGCCATCATGAGCGGGACTAGCACAGATACGCAGTATTTT. It yields the protein CAIMSGTSTDTQYF.

The chain couples TRBV5-5 to TRBJ1-3; no clear D. The length of the CDR3 is 15 residues. The V gene's germline CDR1 is SGHKS and CDR2 YYEKEE (reference sequence). V lost 0 bases and J 0 bases, leaving 7 bases between the germline ends. The CDR3 DNA sequence: TGTGCCAGCAGCTTGGACCTCCCCTCTGGAAACACCATATATTTT. Encoded protein: CASSLDLPSGNTIYF.

This chain joins TRBV6-5 and TRBJ2-7; tentatively, D is TRBD1 or TRBD2 (5 bases each). Trimming cost V 8 bases and J 5 bases, with 16 bases left between them. Looked up from germline, CDR1 is MNHEY and CDR2 is SVGAGI. The CDR3 contains 13 residues. CDR3 loop: CASGPWGNDEQYF. CDR3 DNA sequence: TGTGCCAGCGGGCCGTGGGGGAACGACGAGCAGTACTTC.

This chain links TRBV12-5 with TRBJ2-5, with D tentatively TRBD1 (6 bases). CDR3 length: 15 residues. Germline CDR1 and CDR2: LGHNT and FRNRAP. V gave up 6 bases and J gave up 0 bases, with 14 bases separating them. The CDR3 loop reads CASGSGQSYQETQYF. CDR3 DNA sequence: TGTGCTAGTGGCTCCGGACAGAGCTACCAAGAGACCCAGTACTTC.